Given below is one TCR beta chain in context. Its antigen is still unknown. The assay was immunoSEQ multiplex PCR, and TCRdb's table has in-frame clones only and misses some. In the table there are about 140,000 clones, around 88% of which are singletons. This CDR3 has 13 residues. The V end was cut by 3 bases, the J end by 7 bases, with 9 bases between. Germline-derived CDR1 and CDR2 are SGHVS and FNYEAQ. This sample was taken from a study of cytomegalovirus exposure and HLA in healthy donors. The donors were part of the validation cohort, which consisted of approximately 110 subjects and was separate from the first cohort of 600 to 850 subjects. Whole-study results and caveats: Researchers reported that three CMV-associated chains were confirmed in vitro as CMV antigen-specific. According to a subsequent analysis, TCR clusters from the first cohort were inclined to appear together in the 120 validation repertoires.

The chain combines TRBV7-6 with TRBJ2-2; possible D gene TRBD1, 6 bases. The TCR sequence derives from a woman aged 18-35 years in good health and CMV-seropositive. The sample taken for sequencing was PBMCs. CDR3: CASSFGRGGELFF. The CDR3, as DNA: TGTGCCAGCAGCTTCGGCAGGGGCGGGGAGCTGTTTTTT.